This TCR beta chain was found in a study of human T cells and chemical hapten exposure. There are 14 residues in the CDR3. From germline, CDR1 is LGHDT and CDR2 YNNKEL (reference sequence). The germline V and J ends were trimmed by 1 base and 2 bases, with 8 bases remaining between them. Time point reported: pre-sensitization, week 0. This sample's treatment: therapeutic diphenylcyclopropenone sensitization with weekly scalp DPC. Blood sampling occurred before each patch-test application. This clonotype has a handful of counts. What it binds is not known. Study findings and constraints: Expanded TCR sets contained significantly more large CDR3 similarity clusters than controls.

TCRdb re-called the RACE reads with MiXCR, one entry per CDR3 protein. The table includes some 90,000 distinct CDR3 sequences, about 8% detected once. The chain combines TRBV3-1 with TRBJ1-2; maybe TRBD1 (5 bases). This material consisted of whole blood, taken in connection with sensitization to the hapten diphenylcyclopropenone (DPC). The receptor comes from a man aged 35-49 years with alopecia areata. Some clones in this sample may be carry-over from other donors' samples. For the CDR3, the DNA is TGTGCCAGCAGCCAAGTAGGGGCGAACTATGGCTACACCTTC. Its protein product is CASSQVGANYGYTF. Based on the CDR3 plus reference TRBV3-1 and TRBJ1-2, the full variable domain is DTAVSQTPKYLVTQMGNDKSIKCEQNLGHDTMYWYKQDSKKFLKIMFSYNNKELIINETVPNRFSPKSPDKAHLNLHINSLELGDSAVYFCASSQVGANYGYTFGSGTRLTVV.